Sequencing of this T cell receptor beta chain was carried out in a study of technical replicates of blood from a few donors. Germline CDR1 MNHNY, CDR2 SVGAGI (reference sequence). The CDR3 length is 14 residues. Unmatched junction bases numbered 10, after V lost 7 bases and J lost 6 bases. TCRdb's copy holds only in-frame clones and misses some; the assay was immunoSEQ multiplex PCR. The data hold around 76,000 clones, with nearly 98% observed a single time. Material for sequencing was T cells isolated from PBMCs. The receptor was derived from a human donor in good health. The chain uses TRBV6-6 and TRBJ2-7; 9 nucleotides agree with TRBD1. CDR3 nucleotide sequence: TGTGCCAGCAACTCCGGGACAGGGATTTCCGAGCAGTACTTC. Translated, it gives CASNSGTGISEQYF.